This T cell receptor (beta chain) was retrieved from a study of beta chain features in type 1 diabetes. General study results and limits: A potential influence of HLA type upon TCRB rearrangement remained unresolved herein. In the patient group, naive, central memory and Treg TCRB repertoires seemed more alike than in the healthy donor group.

This clone came up a few times. Its cognate antigen is unknown. Isolation of CD4+ naive, central memory, regulatory and stem cell-like memory cells was achieved by sorting via CD45RO/CCR7/CD25/CD127/CD95/CD27. Over 95% purity was reached by all sorted populations. V dropped 4 bases and J dropped 8 bases, with 19 bases sitting between them. Looked up from germline, CDR1 is MGHDK and CDR2 is SYGVNS. This CDR3 spans 15 amino acids. Sequenced material consisted of expressed TCRB transcripts (all of the isolated RNA was reverse transcribed). The assay was immunoSEQ multiplex PCR, and TCRdb's table has in-frame clones only and misses some. The table includes 300,000 or so clones, 6.5% to 10% detected once.

The rearrangement joins TRBV25-1 to TRBJ2-3; D is uncertain. The source material was central memory CD4+ T cells from blood. The sequence was obtained from a woman under 30 in good health. CDR3 protein: CASSAEKTTLTTQYF. CDR3 bases: TGTGCCAGCAGTGCGGAAAAAACGACTCTTACTACGCAGTATTTT.